These 21 T cell receptor beta chains share one sample of origin, sequenced in a study of shared clonotypes between healthy human individuals. CD8 cells classed as naive were CD45RO-negative and positively selected for CCR7, excluding terminally differentiated effector memory CD45RA+ cells. This table comes from immunoSEQ multiplex PCR, and its TCRdb copy is limited to in-frame clones, with some not included. Found here are hundreds of thousands of clones, about 96% of them singletons; the top ten hold 0.11%. Sample: naive CD8+ T cells sorted from blood. These receptors were collected from a woman younger than 45 in good health.

The genes are TRBV28 and TRBJ2-3, with TRBD2 identical over 9 bases. The junction had 3 bases not matched to a gene; V was cut back by 3 bases and J by 5 bases. There are 14 residues in the CDR3. From germline, CDR1 is MDHEN and CDR2 SYDVKM. The DNA for the CDR3 is TGTGCCAGCAGTTTTCGCGGGAGGGGAGATACGCAGTATTTT. It is translated as CASSFRGRGDTQYF.

The chain employs TRBV29-1 and TRBJ1-1; perhaps TRBD1 as D (5 bases). Per the germline V gene, CDR1 is SQVTM and CDR2 is ANQGSEA. The CDR3 totals 12 residues. V dropped 5 bases and J dropped 3 bases, with 10 bases sitting between them. Written as DNA, the CDR3 is TGCAGCGTTCTCGGGGGAGACACTGAAGCTTTCTTT. It codes for CSVLGGDTEAFF.

The rearrangement uses TRBV6-5 and TRBJ2-7; D perhaps matches TRBD2 (5 bases). Germline V gene sequence: CDR1 MNHEY, CDR2 SVGAGI. The CDR3 totals 14 residues. V was cut by 0 bases and J by 5 bases, with 11 bases left in between. DNA of the CDR3: TGTGCCAGCAGTTACTCGTCCGGGGTCCACGAGCAGTACTTC. This codes for CASSYSSGVHEQYF.

The J gene is TRBJ1-5, the V gene TRBV10-2; D is uncertain. Trimming took off 0 bases at V and 6 bases at J, with 3 bases between the two ends. CDR3 length: 12 amino acids. CDR1 is WSHSY and CDR2 is SAAADI in the germline V gene. The CDR3 region has the DNA TGCGCCAGCAGTGAGTCTCCTCAGCCCCAGCATTTT. It encodes CASSESPQPQHF.

The rearrangement links TRBV7-6 to TRBJ1-1; tentatively, D is TRBD1 (6 bases). This CDR3 is 16 amino acids long. The germline V and J ends were trimmed by 3 bases and 1 base, with 15 bases remaining between them. CDR1 SGHVS and CDR2 FNYEAQ come from the germline V gene. The CDR3 is CASSFGGARRNTEAFF. The CDR3 coding sequence is TGTGCCAGCAGCTTCGGGGGGGCCAGGAGGAACACTGAAGCTTTCTTT. The full variable domain, in which reference TRBV7-6 and TRBJ1-1 provide the parts outside the CDR3, is GAGVSQSPRYKVTKRGQDVALRCDPISGHVSLYWYRQALGQGPEFLTYFNYEAQQDKSGLPNDRFSAERPEGSISTLTIQRTEQRDSAMYRCASSFGGARRNTEAFFGQGTRLTVV.

The V and J genes are TRBV7-9 and TRBJ1-5; D gene uncertain. CDR3 length: 12 amino acids. Germline V gives CDR1 SEHNR, CDR2 FQNEAQ (reference sequence). The germline V and J ends were trimmed by 5 bases and 10 bases, with 12 bases remaining between them. The CDR3 DNA is TGTGCCAGCAGCCCCGATTCGGGTCCCCAGCATTTT. This codes for CASSPDSGPQHF. Together with reference TRBV7-9 and TRBJ1-5, the CDR3 gives the full variable domain: DTGVSQNPRHKITKRGQNVTFRCDPISEHNRLYWYRQTLGQGPEFLTYFQNEAQLEKSRLLSDRFSAERPKGSFSTLEIQRTEQGDSAMYLCASSPDSGPQHFGDGTRLSIL.

The CDR3 DNA is TGTGCAGTGCGGAGGGTGACCCACAATGAGCAGTTCTTC. It codes for CAVRRVTHNEQFF. V is TRBV28 and J is TRBJ2-1; D is perhaps TRBD2 (6 bases). The CDR3 length is 13 residues. Germline CDR1 MDHEN, CDR2 SYDVKM. The complete variable domain, with remaining parts taken from reference TRBV28 and TRBJ2-1, reads DVKVTQSSRYLVKRTGEKVFLECVQDMDHENMFWYRQDPGLGLRLIYFSYDVKMKEKGDIPEGYSVSREKKERFSLILESASTNQTSMYLCAVRRVTHNEQFFGPGTRLTVL.

The V call is TRBV4-1, the J call TRBJ1-5; no firm D call. Germline V lookup: CDR1 MGHRA, CDR2 YSYEKL. This CDR3 has 13 residues. V was trimmed by 4 bases and J by 6 bases, leaving 10 bases between them. The CDR3, as DNA: TGCGCCAGCAGCCGAAGCATATTTCAGCCCCAGCATTTT. It encodes CASSRSIFQPQHF.

The CDR3 spells CASSLIRGLMNTEAFF. The CDR3 bases are TGTGCCAGCAGTTTAATCAGGGGGCTAATGAACACTGAAGCTTTCTTT. The chain joins TRBV28 to TRBJ1-1; 8 nucleotides match TRBD1. The CDR3 has 16 residues. Germline CDR1 MDHEN, CDR2 SYDVKM. Trimming cost V 2 bases and J 0 bases; bases outside gene matches: 5.

This chain joins TRBV11-2 and TRBJ2-1; 8 bases are shared with TRBD2. J lost 2 bases, V lost 4 bases, and 10 bases had no gene match. CDR1 and CDR2 (germline): SGHAT, FQNNGV. The CDR3 loop spans 17 amino acids. The chain's CDR3 is CASSSRGLAGTYNEQFF. Written as DNA, the CDR3 is TGTGCCAGCAGCTCCCGGGGGCTAGCGGGCACCTACAATGAGCAGTTCTTC.

V is TRBV2 and J is TRBJ2-1; unclear D gene. The CDR3 runs to 14 residues. Trimming left V 4 bases short and J 3 bases short, with 10 bases between. Germline V gene lookup returns CDR1 SNHLY and CDR2 FYNNEI. CDR3 DNA sequence: TGTGCCAGCAGTGCGGACCGCATCTACAATGAGCAGTTCTTC. Its translation: CASSADRIYNEQFF. Variable domain in full (rest from reference TRBV2 and TRBJ2-1): EPEVTQTPSHQVTQMGQEVILRCVPISNHLYFYWYRQILGQKVEFLVSFYNNEISEKSEIFDDQFSVERPDGSNFTLKIRSTKLEDSAMYFCASSADRIYNEQFFGPGTRLTVL.

Notes on this clone: This same CDR3 is encoded by further DNA sequences in the sample. The V and J genes are TRBV27 and TRBJ1-1; D unclear. Germline V gene lookup returns CDR1 MNHEY and CDR2 SMNVEV (reference sequence). The V end was cut by 3 bases, the J end by 1 base, with 6 bases between. The CDR3 consists of 13 residues. CDR3 in DNA: TGTGCCAGCAGTTTCTGGGGGAACACTGAAGCTTTCTTT. It translates to CASSFWGNTEAFF.

The rearrangement joins TRBV6-5 to TRBJ2-1, with TRBD2 identical over 12 bases. The CDR3 length is 14 residues. Germline V gene data show CDR1 as MNHEY and CDR2 as SVGAGI. V was pared by 4 bases and J by 8 bases, with 3 bases of the junction left unmatched. The CDR3 loop reads CASSLLAGGDEQFF. The CDR3 nucleotides are TGTGCCAGCAGTTTACTAGCGGGGGGCGATGAGCAGTTCTTC.

J is TRBJ2-7 and V is TRBV5-1; TRBD2 aligns across 7 bases. After removal of 6 bases from V and 2 bases from J, the junction contained 20 bases not matched to a gene. Per the germline V gene, CDR1 is SGHRS and CDR2 is YFSETQ. CDR3 length equals 18 residues. The CDR3 loop is CASTSGEGLMIGAYEQYF. The CDR3, as DNA: TGCGCCAGCACCTCCGGGGAGGGGCTCATGATTGGGGCCTACGAGCAGTACTTC.

The rearrangement links TRBV10-3 to TRBJ2-2; D not resolved. The V gene lost 6 bases and the J gene lost 1 base, with 6 bases spanning the gap. Germline V CDR1 and CDR2: ENHRY, SYGVKD. CDR3 size: 13 residues. CDR3 coding DNA: TGTGCCATCAGGGCAGAGAACACCGGGGAGCTGTTTTTT. This translates into CAIRAENTGELFF.

The gene calls are TRBV11-2 and TRBJ1-5; unclear D gene. V was pared by 1 base and J by 1 base, with 2 bases between. CDR3 size: 13 residues. Looked up from germline, CDR1 is SGHAT and CDR2 is FQNNGV. This CDR3 is CASSLASNQPQHF. The CDR3 region has the DNA TGTGCCAGCAGCTTAGCCAGCAATCAGCCCCAGCATTTT.

V is TRBV6-1 and J is TRBJ2-7; possible D gene TRBD2, 5 bases. The length of the CDR3 is 16 residues. Germline assignment: CDR1 MNHNS and CDR2 SASEGT. With 0 bases removed from V and 2 bases from J, the gap between germline ends came to 14 bases. In nucleotides, the CDR3 is TGTGCCAGCAGTGAAGCCCCCAGGTCGACTACCTACGAGCAGTACTTC. Translating gives CASSEAPRSTTYEQYF.

The V call is TRBV2, the J call TRBJ1-3, with a possible D match to TRBD1 (5 bases). Germline V lookup: CDR1 SNHLY, CDR2 FYNNEI. The CDR3 is 14 residues long. Trimming cost V 7 bases and J 1 base, with 11 bases left between them. The CDR3 bases are TGTGCCAGCAAAGGGGTGCGTTCTGGAAACACCATATATTTT. This gives the protein CASKGVRSGNTIYF.

CDR3 nucleotides: TGTGCCAGCAGCCCCTCCAAGACAGACTACTACGAGCAGTACTTC. This sequence encodes CASSPSKTDYYEQYF. This sequence joins TRBV7-9 and TRBJ2-7; D could derive from TRBD1 or TRBD2 (5 bases each). The CDR3 is made up of 15 amino acids. The V gene's germline CDR1 is SEHNR and CDR2 FQNEAQ (reference sequence). V lost 5 bases, J lost 3 bases, and 17 bases lay in between.

Comments on this clone: The same CDR3 arises from other DNA sequences in this sample as well. The chain is built from TRBV28 and TRBJ2-1; D may be TRBD1 or TRBD2 (5 bases each). Germline V gene sequence: CDR1 MDHEN, CDR2 SYDVKM. V was clipped by 4 bases and J by 0 bases, with 10 bases between them. This CDR3 contains 15 residues. In nucleotides, the CDR3 is TGTGCCAGCAGTTCGGGACGTAGCTCCTACAATGAGCAGTTCTTC. This sequence encodes CASSSGRSSYNEQFF.

The chain links TRBV19 to TRBJ2-5; perhaps D is TRBD1 or TRBD2 (5 bases each). The DNA matches TRBJ2-7 better at its end, which makes the J call doubtful. This CDR3 has 12 amino acids. CDR1 and CDR2 (germline): LNHDA, SQIVND (reference sequence). The CDR3 sequence: CASSPGGYEQYF. The CDR3 DNA is TGTGCCAGTAGCCCTGGGGGTTACGAGCAGTACTTC.